The clone carrying this T cell receptor (beta chain) came up a few times. This specimen comes from a study of identical twins. Trimming left V 5 bases short and J 7 bases short, with 11 bases between. This CDR3 has 12 residues. CDR1 is MDHEN and CDR2 is SYDVKM in the germline V gene. TCRdb re-called the 5' RACE reads with MiXCR, one entry per CDR3 protein. There are 1.5 million to 2 million distinct CDR3 sequences in the sample; around 33% occur only once, and 0.27% lies in the top ten. The sequenced sample consisted of cord blood. The rearrangement links TRBV28 to TRBJ1-2; D gene ambiguous. The clonotype comes from a newborn girl in good health. CDR3 region: CASSPSGFGYTF. In nucleotides, the CDR3 is TGTGCCAGCAGTCCCAGTGGGTTTGGCTACACCTTC.